The rows below give T cell receptor beta chains drawn from one sample of a study of blood T cell repertoires in COVID-19. Sequencing used immunoSEQ multiplex PCR; TCRdb keeps in-frame clones, though not all of them. This sample has approximately 250,000 clones, with 70% to 85% found just once. The sample was peripheral blood. These receptors came from a man in his forties who had recovered from COVID-19. Each CDR3 is given with its conserved first and last residue. D genes are given only for firm matches. Clone sizes are given selectively: once, few, many, or a class where the clone is expanded.

V gene	J gene	clone size	CDR3 length	D gene	CDR3 protein	CDR3 DNA
TRBV30	TRBJ1-4	-	12	-	CAWDSASGFLFF	TGTGCCTGGGACTCCGCCTCGGGTTTCCTGTTTTTT
TRBV30	TRBJ1-1	once	11	-	CAWTGDTEAFF	TGTGCCTGGACAGGGGACACTGAAGCTTTCTTT
TRBV11-2	TRBJ2-1	-	15	TRBD2	CASSSFRGGANEQFF	TGTGCCAGCAGCTCCTTCCGGGGGGGGGCCAATGAGCAGTTCTTC
TRBV5-1	TRBJ1-1	-	14	TRBD1	CASSDGQGWTEAFF	TGCGCCAGCAGCGACGGACAGGGATGGACTGAAGCTTTCTTT
TRBV9	TRBJ2-1	-	15	-	CASSPRGAEGSEQFF	TGTGCCAGCAGCCCCCGGGGAGCGGAGGGAAGTGAGCAGTTCTTC
TRBV7-2	TRBJ2-7	once	17	TRBD2	CASSLTFSRGALYEQYF	TGTGCCAGCAGCTTAACTTTCTCGCGGGGGGCCTTATACGAGCAGTACTTC
TRBV11-2	TRBJ2-5	once	15	-	CASSLGAQGQETQYF	TGTGCCAGCAGCTTAGGAGCACAGGGACAAGAGACCCAGTACTTC
TRBV11-2	TRBJ2-3	-	16	-	CASSLGGGAGTDTQYF	TGTGCCAGCAGCTTAGGGGGCGGCGCGGGCACAGATACGCAGTATTTT
TRBV7-9	TRBJ2-1	-	16	-	CAIFLQDGGREDEQFF	TGTGCCATCTTTCTCCAGGACGGGGGGCGCGAAGATGAGCAGTTCTTC
TRBV14	TRBJ1-2	-	14	-	CASSQGAGERGYTF	TGTGCCAGCAGCCAAGGGGCAGGGGAAAGAGGCTACACCTTC
TRBV2	TRBJ2-1	-	12	-	CASSEVAGTQFF	TGTGCCAGCAGTGAAGTGGCCGGGACTCAATTCTTC
TRBV6-6	TRBJ2-7	-	14	TRBD2	CATLLDGRADEQYF	TGTGCCACTCTTCTTGACGGGAGGGCCGACGAGCAGTACTTC
TRBV5-1	TRBJ2-1	-	16	TRBD1	CASRRGTVSSYNEQFF	TGCGCCAGCAGGCGAGGGACAGTGAGCTCCTACAATGAGCAGTTCTTC
TRBV3-1/TRBV3-2	TRBJ2-5	-	14	TRBD1	CASSQGQRQETQYF	TGTGCCAGCAGCCAGGGACAGAGACAAGAGACCCAGTACTTC
TRBV4-3	TRBJ1-5	-	14	TRBD1	CASSQDRTGGPQHF	TGCGCCAGCAGCCAAGATAGGACAGGGGGCCCCCAGCATTTT
TRBV18	TRBJ2-1	-	13	TRBD1	CASSPGQANEQFF	TGTGCCAGCTCACCAGGACAGGCCAATGAGCAGTTCTTC
TRBV10-2	TRBJ2-1	-	15	TRBD2	CASSELLAGLNEQFF	TGCGCCAGCAGTGAGTTACTAGCGGGGCTCAATGAGCAGTTCTTC
TRBV3-1/TRBV3-2	TRBJ2-1	few	17	-	CASSRHPSGDLWNEQFF	TGTGCCAGCAGCCGACACCCTTCGGGGGACCTCTGGAATGAGCAGTTCTTC
TRBV18	TRBJ1-2	-	14	-	CASSPRREGYGYTF	TGTGCCAGCTCACCACGGAGGGAGGGCTATGGCTACACCTTC
TRBV29-1	TRBJ1-2	few	12	-	CSGGSDTYGYTF	TGCAGCGGTGGGTCGGACACGTATGGCTACACCTTC
TRBV6-2/TRBV6-3	TRBJ2-1	-	14	TRBD1	CASSLGTENNEQFF	TGTGCCAGCAGTCTCGGGACAGAGAACAATGAGCAGTTCTTC
TRBV7-9	TRBJ2-2	-	15	TRBD2	CASTLGGMNTGELFF	TGTGCCAGCACCCTGGGGGGGATGAACACCGGGGAGCTGTTTTTT
TRBV2	TRBJ1-1	-	15	TRBD1	CASSRTGEPRTEAFF	TGTGCCAGCAGCAGGACAGGGGAACCTCGGACTGAAGCTTTCTTT